This T cell receptor beta chain was found in a study of T cell clonotyping in hematopoietic cell transplantation. Time point noted: recipient sample about 28 days before transplant, after cytoreduction. Samples: about 28 days before transplant, then days 30, 100 and 180 after. Only in-frame clones appear in the TCRdb table, and some are missing; sequencing was by immunoSEQ multiplex PCR. The data show some 2,000 clones, with 93% seen just once and less than 3.5% held by the top ten. The CDR3 sequence is 17 residues long. Trimming left V 5 bases short and J 0 bases short, with 17 bases between. From germline, CDR1 is SEHNR and CDR2 FQNEAQ (reference sequence).

This specimen consisted of peripheral blood mononuclear cells, obtained before stem cell transplant. The V gene is TRBV7-9, the J gene TRBJ1-3; D is perhaps TRBD1 (6 bases). The origin of this receptor is a woman aged 50 to 60 with acute myeloid leukemia. Some clones in this sample may be carry-over from other donors' samples. The CDR3 sequence: CASSKRRDTSSGNTIYF. The CDR3 DNA sequence: TGTGCCAGCAGCAAACGTCGGGACACCAGCTCTGGAAACACCATATATTTT.